The 2 T cell receptor beta chains below come from one sample, sequenced in a study of T cells expressing NK-cell markers. TCRdb reprocessed the 5' RACE reads, with one entry per CDR3 protein and no DNA. Its clone listing holds fewer than 300,000 distinct CDR3 sequences. The sequenced sample consisted of blood T cells: a sorted CD56 or NKG2C T cell subset, CD4+ or CD8+ T cells, or bulk PBMC T cells (not recorded which). These receptors all come from a woman aged 18-70 years in good health.

The chain links TRBV12-3 or TRBV12-4 to TRBJ1-3; the TCRdb D gene call, TRBD1, has no DNA to confirm it. The CDR3 sequence is 14 residues long. The CDR3 loop reads CASSFGAPGNTIYF.

The J gene is TRBJ2-1, the V gene TRBV6-1. The CDR3 contains 17 residues. CDR1 is MNHNS, CDR2 SASEGT, per germline. The CDR3 is CASSDLKRLNSYNEQFF.